What follows are 30 T cell receptor beta chains derived from one specimen sequenced in a study of T cell responses to AZD1222 COVID-19 vaccine. Method: immunoSEQ multiplex PCR; TCRdb's copy keeps in-frame clones and lacks some. Of around 80,000 clones in the sample, about 92% are singletons; the top ten hold more than 4.5%. Sequenced here: peripheral blood, sampled 28 days after the second AZD1222 dose. Every receptor here comes from an adult who received the AZD1222 COVID-19 vaccine.

CDR3 region: CASSYSGNDEKLFF. DNA for the CDR3: TGTGCCAGCAGTTACTCAGGGAATGATGAAAAACTGTTTTTT. The chain has TRBV6-2 or TRBV6-3 and TRBJ1-4; D uncertain. Germline-derived CDR1 and CDR2 are MNHEY and SVGEGT. The CDR3 contains 14 residues. V gave up 0 bases and J gave up 6 bases, with 8 bases separating them.

This CDR3 is CAISLGQPPYEQYF. In DNA form, the CDR3 reads TGTGCCATCAGCTTAGGACAGCCCCCCTACGAGCAGTACTTC. This chain connects TRBV10-3 to TRBJ2-7, with D maybe TRBD1 (6 bases). The V gene lost 6 bases and the J gene lost 2 bases, with 14 bases spanning the gap. Looked up from germline, CDR1 is ENHRY and CDR2 is SYGVKD. The CDR3 spans 14 residues.

The chain combines TRBV9 with TRBJ2-2; D uncertain. CDR1 is SGDLS and CDR2 is YYNGEE in the germline V gene. Trimming took off 0 bases at V and 4 bases at J, with 10 bases between the two ends. The CDR3 runs 15 residues. In DNA form, the CDR3 reads TGTGCCAGCAGCGTAGGCGACTTCAGCACCGGGGAGCTGTTTTTT. The encoded protein is CASSVGDFSTGELFF. The variable domain in full, with the rest retrieved from reference TRBV9 and TRBJ2-2, is DSGVTQTPKHLITATGQRVTLRCSPRSGDLSVYWYQQSLDQGLQFLIQYYNGEERAKGNILERFSAQQFPDLHSELNLSSLELGDSALYFCASSVGDFSTGELFFGEGSRLTVL.

The J gene is TRBJ1-2, the V gene TRBV20-1; no definite D call. CDR1 and CDR2 (germline): DFQATT, SNEGSKA (reference sequence). V was cut by 5 bases and J by 2 bases, with 6 bases left in between. This CDR3 region has 11 residues. CDR3 sequence (DNA): TGCAGTGCTTCGGACAACTATGGCTACACCTTC. Encoded protein: CSASDNYGYTF.

J is TRBJ2-3 and V is TRBV28; D tentatively fits TRBD1 or TRBD2 (5 bases each). The V end was cut by 4 bases, the J end by 0 bases, with 23 bases between. The CDR3 is 19 residues long. In germline, CDR1 is MDHEN, CDR2 SYDVKM. The CDR3 DNA is TGTGCCAGCAGTTCTTTGCCAGGGCTGGGGGTAACTAGCACAGATACGCAGTATTTT. This encodes CASSSLPGLGVTSTDTQYF.

The gene calls are TRBV7-9 and TRBJ2-7, with D perhaps given as TRBD1 or TRBD2 (6 bases each). V was cut by 6 bases and J by 7 bases, with 22 bases left in between. Germline V gives CDR1 SEHNR, CDR2 FQNEAQ (reference sequence). This CDR3 contains 15 residues. CDR3 DNA sequence: TGTGCCAGCAGTTACCTTGTGGGGGGCTCGGGGGAGCAGTACTTC. It specifies CASSYLVGGSGEQYF.

The CDR3 sequence is CAWSVTSGRVDTQYF. DNA of the CDR3: TGTGCCTGGAGTGTAACCAGCGGGAGGGTGGATACGCAGTATTTT. V is TRBV30 and J is TRBJ2-3; 10 bases agree with TRBD2. Germline-derived CDR1 and CDR2 are GTSNPN and SVGIG (reference sequence). The CDR3 contains 15 residues. J lost 6 bases, V lost 0 bases, and 6 bases had no gene match. Full variable domain (rest looked up from reference TRBV30 and TRBJ2-3): SQTIHQWPATLVQPVGSPLSLECTVEGTSNPNLYWYRQAAGRGLQLLFYSVGIGQISSEVPQNLSASRPQDRQFILSSKKLLLSDSGFYLCAWSVTSGRVDTQYFGPGTRLTVL.

This CDR3 is CASSQGTGGTFEQFF. The CDR3 DNA is TGTGCCAGCAGCCAAGGGACAGGGGGTACCTTTGAGCAGTTCTTC. The chain employs TRBV3-1 (or the pseudogene TRBV3-2) and TRBJ2-1; 10 bases line up with TRBD1. The trim removed 1 base at V and 9 bases at J, leaving 6 bases unmatched. From germline, CDR1 is LGHDT and CDR2 YNNKEL (reference sequence). The length of the CDR3 is 15 residues.

The rearrangement uses TRBV6-2 or TRBV6-3 and TRBJ2-7, with D possibly being TRBD2 (6 bases). The germline V gene encodes CDR1 MNHEY and CDR2 SVGEGT. V was pared by 5 bases and J by 6 bases, with 11 bases between. This CDR3 contains 12 residues. CDR3 amino acids: CASSAAGGEQYF. CDR3 coding DNA: TGTGCCAGCAGTGCGGCCGGGGGCGAGCAGTACTTC.

The gene calls are TRBV11-3 and TRBJ2-1; the D gene is possibly TRBD2 (5 bases). This CDR3 has 15 amino acids. The germline V and J ends were trimmed by 4 bases and 2 bases, with 12 bases remaining between them. Germline CDR1 is SGHNT and CDR2 is YENEEA. The CDR3 loop reads CASSSGSLTYNEQFF. DNA for the CDR3: TGTGCCAGCAGCTCGGGGTCTCTGACCTACAATGAGCAGTTCTTC.

The gene calls are TRBV14 and TRBJ2-2; 9 bases are shared with TRBD2. V was pared by 4 bases and J by 1 base, with 16 bases of the junction left unmatched. Germline assignment: CDR1 SGHDN and CDR2 FVKESK. This CDR3 has 20 residues. This CDR3 is CASSPRNYVSGRGNTGELFF. CDR3 DNA: TGTGCCAGCAGCCCCCGGAACTATGTTAGCGGGAGAGGGAACACCGGGGAGCTGTTTTTT.

This clone came up a few times. The rearrangement links TRBV4-3 to TRBJ1-5; D gene unclear. V was cut by 3 bases and J by 2 bases, with 11 bases left in between. This CDR3 is built from 15 residues. CDR1 LGHNA and CDR2 YSLEER come from the germline V gene. The CDR3 sequence is CASSQGRLGNQPQHF. The CDR3 DNA sequence: TGCGCCAGCAGCCAGGGAAGGTTGGGCAATCAGCCCCAGCATTTT.

A single count supports this clone. The chain has TRBV25-1 and TRBJ1-2; 7 bases map to TRBD1. With V trimmed by 4 bases and J by 8 bases, 10 bases remained unmatched. This CDR3 comprises 14 residues. Germline lookup yields CDR1 MGHDK and CDR2 SYGVNS. The chain's CDR3 is CASSATQGLGGYTF. The CDR3 coding sequence is TGTGCCAGCAGTGCAACACAGGGGTTAGGGGGCTACACCTTC.

V is TRBV2 and J is TRBJ1-5; D may be TRBD1 (6 bases). CDR3 length: 16 amino acids. Trimming shortened V by 2 bases and J by 2 bases, and 13 bases separated the two germline ends. Per germline, CDR1 SNHLY and CDR2 FYNNEI. CDR3 nucleotide sequence: TGTGCCAGCAGTGAATATAGGGGGGTTGGCAATCAGCCCCAGCATTTT. This translates into CASSEYRGVGNQPQHF.

This chain connects TRBV27 to TRBJ2-5; 8 nucleotides agree with TRBD1. The CDR3 has 19 amino acids. V dropped 5 bases and J dropped 4; count of bases not matched to a gene: 21. Looked up from germline, CDR1 is MNHEY and CDR2 is SMNVEV (reference sequence). This chain's CDR3 is CASSGLQPGQAAGSETQYF. CDR3 coding DNA: TGTGCCAGCAGTGGGTTACAGCCGGGACAGGCGGCAGGTTCAGAGACCCAGTACTTC.

The V and J genes are TRBV5-1 and TRBJ2-2; 9 bases line up with TRBD2. The trim removed 0 bases at V and 5 bases at J, leaving 8 bases unmatched. CDR3 size: 17 residues. Germline CDR1 is SGHRS and CDR2 is YFSETQ. The CDR3 protein is CASSLAISGSGTGELFF. The CDR3 DNA is TGCGCCAGCAGCTTGGCCATTAGCGGGAGTGGTACCGGGGAGCTGTTTTTT.

The chain joins TRBV4-3 to TRBJ2-7, with D possibly being TRBD2 (6 bases). V lost 0 bases, J lost 4 bases, and 16 bases lay in between. The germline V gene has CDR1 LGHNA and CDR2 YSLEER. The CDR3 loop spans 16 amino acids. In nucleotides, the CDR3 is TGCGCCAGCAGCCAAGATTACCGGGGGACGCCTTACGAGCAGTACTTC. Its translation is CASSQDYRGTPYEQYF.

The gene calls are TRBV6-4 and TRBJ2-1; TRBD2 agrees at 15 bases. CDR1 is MRHNA and CDR2 is SNTAGT in the germline V gene. V shed 8 bases, J shed 5 bases, and the junction held 7 bases outside the gene matches. The CDR3 is 16 amino acids. The CDR3: CASRTSGREIHNEQFF. In DNA form, the CDR3 reads TGTGCCAGCCGGACTAGCGGGAGGGAAATCCACAATGAGCAGTTCTTC.

This clone was detected once. This sequence joins TRBV11-2 and TRBJ1-1; 12 bases map to TRBD1. This CDR3 is 18 amino acids long. V was pared by 6 bases and J by 7 bases, with 18 bases of the junction left unmatched. CDR1 is SGHAT and CDR2 is FQNNGV in the germline V gene. In DNA form, the CDR3 reads TGTGCCAGCAGTTCTATGATCGGGACAGGGGGCAGTGGAGGTGAAGCTTTCTTT. Its protein product is CASSSMIGTGGSGGEAFF.

The rearrangement uses TRBV19 and TRBJ1-2; tentative D call: TRBD1 (6 bases). This CDR3 has 16 amino acids. Trimming removed 5 bases from V and 0 bases from J, with 16 bases in between. Per the germline V gene, CDR1 is LNHDA and CDR2 is SQIVND (reference sequence). CDR3 sequence: CASSPKSRGANYGYTF. Written as DNA, the CDR3 is TGTGCCAGTAGTCCCAAGTCCAGGGGAGCTAACTATGGCTACACCTTC.

This clone was seen once. This rearrangement joins TRBV5-1 to TRBJ2-7; D remains ambiguous. Trimming took off 0 bases at V and 5 bases at J, with 15 bases between the two ends. Germline lookup yields CDR1 SGHRS and CDR2 YFSETQ. The CDR3 totals 15 residues. CDR3 DNA sequence: TGCGCCAGCAGCTTGGCGGTAACATCACGGGACGAGCAGTACTTC. Amino acids: CASSLAVTSRDEQYF.

This chain uses TRBV4-3 with TRBJ2-1; the D gene is possibly TRBD1 (6 bases). The V end lost 2 bases, the J end lost 5 bases, and 13 bases lay between the germline ends. CDR1 and CDR2 (germline): LGHNA, YSLEER. The CDR3 is 15 residues long. This CDR3 is CASSQTTGFNNEQFF. DNA for the CDR3: TGCGCCAGCAGCCAAACGACAGGTTTCAACAATGAGCAGTTCTTC.

This chain's CDR3 is CASGTASNQPQHF. The DNA of the CDR3 is TGTGCCAGCGGCACGGCTAGCAATCAGCCCCAGCATTTT. This chain joins TRBV7-9 and TRBJ1-5; D gene ambiguous. Deletions cut 8 bases from V and 0 bases from J, with 8 bases between. Germline CDR1 is SEHNR and CDR2 is FQNEAQ (reference sequence). The CDR3 has 13 residues.

This chain uses TRBV30 with TRBJ1-2, with D possibly matching TRBD1 (6 bases). The length of the CDR3 is 13 residues. V dropped 4 bases and J dropped 7 bases, with 16 bases sitting between them. CDR1 and CDR2 (germline): GTSNPN, SVGIG (reference sequence). Here the CDR3 reads CAWTMGTSSGYTF. In DNA, the CDR3 is TGTGCCTGGACCATGGGGACATCGAGTGGCTACACCTTC.

The V call is TRBV6-5, the J call TRBJ2-2; 7 bases agree with TRBD1. This CDR3 has 14 amino acids. V shed 4 bases and J 1 base; nucleotides not matched to a gene: 0. Germline V gene sequence: CDR1 MNHEY, CDR2 SVGAGI. In nucleotides, the CDR3 is TGTGCCAGCAGTTCAGGGGGGAACACCGGGGAGCTGTTTTTT. This sequence encodes CASSSGGNTGELFF.

CDR3 region: CASSLNEDADRYGYTF. The DNA of the CDR3 is TGTGCCAGCAGTTTGAATGAGGACGCCGATCGCTATGGCTACACCTTC. The J gene is TRBJ1-2, the V gene TRBV28, with no clear D. CDR3 length: 16 amino acids. With 3 bases removed from V and 4 bases from J, the gap between germline ends came to 18 bases. From germline, CDR1 is MDHEN and CDR2 SYDVKM.

The chain links TRBV29-1 to TRBJ2-7; 9 bases are a match to TRBD1. The germline CDR1 and CDR2 sequences are SQVTM and ANQGSEA. This CDR3 spans 13 amino acids. Germline trimming cut 2 bases from V and 7 bases from J; bases unmatched to any gene: 6. For the CDR3, the DNA is TGCAGCGTTGAAAAAACAGGGGGCAGGGAGCAGTACTTC. Translation: CSVEKTGGREQYF.

This clone was detected once. The chain employs TRBV13 and TRBJ2-3, with 11 bases identical to TRBD2. Per the germline V gene, CDR1 is PRHDT and CDR2 is FYEKMQ (reference sequence). Trimming cost V 2 bases and J 3 bases; bases outside gene matches: 4. The CDR3 extends over 16 amino acids. DNA of the CDR3: TGTGCCAGCAGCTTATCCCTAGCGGGAGGAACAGATACGCAGTATTTT. Its translation is CASSLSLAGGTDTQYF.

The chain combines TRBV7-2 with TRBJ2-2; D gene uncertain. Germline CDR1 and CDR2: SGHTA and FQGNSA. The CDR3 covers 13 residues. Trimming shortened V by 4 bases and J by 5 bases, and 8 bases separated the two germline ends. The CDR3: CASSSSRTGELFF. Here the CDR3 DNA reads TGTGCCAGCAGCTCAAGCAGGACCGGGGAGCTGTTTTTT.

V is TRBV11-3 and J is TRBJ2-3, with TRBD1 as a possible D gene (5 bases). CDR1 and CDR2 from the germline V gene are SGHNT and YENEEA. V lost 5 bases, J lost 1 base, and 13 bases lay in between. This CDR3 comprises 15 residues. DNA for the CDR3: TGTGCCAGCAGCAAGCAGGGTTATCGCACAGATACGCAGTATTTT. Translated: CASSKQGYRTDTQYF.